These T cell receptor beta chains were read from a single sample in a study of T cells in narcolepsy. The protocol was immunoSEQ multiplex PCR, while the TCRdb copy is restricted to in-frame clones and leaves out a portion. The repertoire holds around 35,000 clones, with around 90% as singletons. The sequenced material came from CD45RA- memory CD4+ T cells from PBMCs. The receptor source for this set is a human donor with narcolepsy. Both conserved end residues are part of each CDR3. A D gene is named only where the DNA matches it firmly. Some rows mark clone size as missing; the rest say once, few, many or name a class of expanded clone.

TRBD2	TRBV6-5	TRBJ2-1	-	TGTGCCAGCAGAACTAGCGGGGGGCTCTACAATGAGCAGTTCTTC	CASRTSGGLYNEQFF
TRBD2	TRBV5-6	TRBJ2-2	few	TGTGCCAGCAGCTGGGGGGGGACGAACACCGGGGAGCTGTTTTTT	CASSWGGTNTGELFF
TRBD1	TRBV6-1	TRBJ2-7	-	TGTGCCAGCACTAAGACAGGGGGCCCCTACGAGCAGTACTTC	CASTKTGGPYEQYF
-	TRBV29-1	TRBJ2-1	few	TGCAGCGTTGACTCGGGATCATACAATGAGCAGTTCTTC	CSVDSGSYNEQFF
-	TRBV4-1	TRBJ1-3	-	TGCGCCAGCAGCCAAACATTACCTCCAGGGTATCAAAACACCATATATTTT	CASSQTLPPGYQNTIYF
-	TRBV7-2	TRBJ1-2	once	TGTGCCAGCAGCGTAAGACAGAGCTATGGCTACACCTTC	CASSVRQSYGYTF
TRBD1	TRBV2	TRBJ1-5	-	TGTGCCAGCAGTGCCGGGACAGCATATCAGCCCCAGCATTTT	CASSAGTAYQPQHF
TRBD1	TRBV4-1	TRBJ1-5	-	TGCGCCAGCAGCCAAGAGGGAAGGGGCGGACAGGGGTATAGCAATCAGCCCCAGCATTTT	CASSQEGRGGQGYSNQPQHF
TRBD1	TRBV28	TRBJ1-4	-	TGTGCCAGCACCACGACAGGGGAGGTACGGGAAAAACTGTTTTTT	CASTTTGEVREKLFF
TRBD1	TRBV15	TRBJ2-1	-	TGTGCCACCAGCAGAGATCCCCCGACAGGGCCCAAAGGCGAGCAGTTCTTC	CATSRDPPTGPKGEQFF
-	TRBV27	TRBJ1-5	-	TGTGCCAGCGGGAGGAATCAGCCCCAGCATTTT	CASGRNQPQHF
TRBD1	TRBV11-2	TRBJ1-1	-	TGTGCCAGCAGCTCCTCGGACAGGGCGGATACTGAAGCTTTCTTT	CASSSSDRADTEAFF
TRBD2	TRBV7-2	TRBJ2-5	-	TGTGCCAGCAGCATCGCGACTAGCGGGGGGACGACGACCCAGTACTTC	CASSIATSGGTTTQYF
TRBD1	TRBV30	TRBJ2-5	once	TGTGCCTGGAGGAACGGGACAGGGGCAGAGACCCAGTACTTC	CAWRNGTGAETQYF
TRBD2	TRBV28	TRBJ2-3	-	TGTGCCAGCAGTTTGACTTGGGCAGGGGACCGACCAGTCCTAGCGGGGGACACAGATACGCAGTATTTT	CASSLTWAGDRPVLAGDTDTQYF
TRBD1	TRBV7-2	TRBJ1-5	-	TGTGCCAGCAGCTACAGGGGGCATCAGCCCCAGCATTTT	CASSYRGHQPQHF
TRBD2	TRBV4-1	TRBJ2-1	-	TGCGCCAGCAGCCAAGAGGTGGGAGGGCCTTTCTCCAGCTCCTACAATGAGCAGTTCTTC	CASSQEVGGPFSSSYNEQFF
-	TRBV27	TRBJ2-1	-	TGTGCCAGCATGCGAGGTGGGACGAGTTCCTACAATGAGCAGTTCTTC	CASMRGGTSSYNEQFF
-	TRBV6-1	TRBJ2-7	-	TGTGCCAGCAGTGAAGTGGGTGGAGGGCTTCAGACTGACGAGCAGTACTTC	CASSEVGGGLQTDEQYF
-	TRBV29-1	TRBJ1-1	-	TGCAGCGTGGCTGGACTGGTGAACACTGAAGCTTTCTTT	CSVAGLVNTEAFF
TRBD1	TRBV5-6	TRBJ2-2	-	TGTGCCAGCCGACACTACAGGGGGACCGGGGAGCTGTTTTTT	CASRHYRGTGELFF
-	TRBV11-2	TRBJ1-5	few	TGTGCCAGCAGCTTAGATTCCTACAATCAGCCCCAGCATTTT	CASSLDSYNQPQHF
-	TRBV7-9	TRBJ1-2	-	TGTGCCAGCAGCGGGGGTGGCCCCCATGGCTACACCTTC	CASSGGGPHGYTF
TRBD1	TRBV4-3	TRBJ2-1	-	TGCGCCAGCAGCCAAGAGGGCAGGGGGAATGAGCAGTTCTTC	CASSQEGRGNEQFF
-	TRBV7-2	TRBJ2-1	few	TGTGCCAGCAGCTTTATAAGTAACAATGAGCAGTTCTTC	CASSFISNNEQFF
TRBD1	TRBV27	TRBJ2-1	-	TGTGCCAGCAGTCGCCAGAGACAGGGAATAAGGAATGAGCAGTTCTTC	CASSRQRQGIRNEQFF
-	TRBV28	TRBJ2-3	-	TGTGCCAGCAGTTTAGTTTGGCCGATTAATTCCCTTAGCACAGATACGCAGTATTTT	CASSLVWPINSLSTDTQYF
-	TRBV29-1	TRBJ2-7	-	TGCAGCGCCCTCCCGGGAAAGGGGCCTCCCTACGAGCAGTACTTC	CSALPGKGPPYEQYF
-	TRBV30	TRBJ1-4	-	TGTGCCTGGCGTGGGGGGCTGGGGGGCTATGAAAAACTGTTTTTT	CAWRGGLGGYEKLFF
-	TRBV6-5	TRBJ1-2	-	TGTGCCAGCAGCCCCGGACCTTCCGGCGGCTATGGCTACACCTTC	CASSPGPSGGYGYTF
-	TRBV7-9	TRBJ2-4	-	TGTGCCAGCAGCTTAACCCTCCTAGCCAAAAACATTCAGTACTTC	CASSLTLLAKNIQYF
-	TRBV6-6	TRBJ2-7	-	TGTGCCAGCAGTTACTCCCCCCAGGGCTTCCCCGGGGAGCAGTACTTC	CASSYSPQGFPGEQYF
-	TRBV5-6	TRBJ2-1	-	TGTGCCAGCAGCTTGGGACACACCGGATACAATGAGCAGTTCTTC	CASSLGHTGYNEQFF
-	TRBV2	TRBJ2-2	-	TGTGCCAGCAGAGGGGGTGGGGAGCTGTTTTTT	CASRGGGELFF
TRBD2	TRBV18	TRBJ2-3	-	TGTGCCAGCTCACCCTCCGTGGGTAGCGGGACAGATACGCAGTATTTT	CASSPSVGSGTDTQYF
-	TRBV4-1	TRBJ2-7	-	TGCGCCAGCAGCCAAGACCCGGCAGGGTCGGGCGAGCAGTACTTC	CASSQDPAGSGEQYF
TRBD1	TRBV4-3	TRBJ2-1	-	TGCGCCAGCAGCCAAGGGGGGACAGGGATCTACAATGAGCAGTTCTTC	CASSQGGTGIYNEQFF
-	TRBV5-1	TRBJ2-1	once	TGCGCCAGCAGGCCCAGCTGGGGTGAGCAGTTCTTC	CASRPSWGEQFF
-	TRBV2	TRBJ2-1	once	TGTGCCAGCAGTGATATACTCTCTAATGAGCAGTTCTTC	CASSDILSNEQFF
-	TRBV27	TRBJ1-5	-	TGTGCCAGCAGTCCCGCGACTAGGAATCAGCCCCAGCATTTT	CASSPATRNQPQHF
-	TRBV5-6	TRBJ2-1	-	TGTGCCAGCAGCTTGGCCGGAGGCAATGAGCAGTTCTTC	CASSLAGGNEQFF
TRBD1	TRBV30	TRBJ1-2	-	TGTGCCTGGAGATTCGGGACAGGGGGCGGCTACACCTTC	CAWRFGTGGGYTF
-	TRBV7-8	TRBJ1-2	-	TGTGCCAGCAGCTCATTGGGGGGGGCGCCTAACTATGGCTACACCTTC	CASSSLGGAPNYGYTF
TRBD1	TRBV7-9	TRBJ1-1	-	TGTGCCAGCAGCCGGACAGGGGGCAACACTGAAGCTTTCTTT	CASSRTGGNTEAFF
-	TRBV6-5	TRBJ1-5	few	TGTGCCAGCAGTTACCCGGCGGGGAATCAGCCCCAGCATTTT	CASSYPAGNQPQHF